This entry lists 18 T cell receptor beta chains sequenced from one sample in a study of cytomegalovirus exposure and HLA in healthy donors. The table came from immunoSEQ multiplex PCR; TCRdb's copy has only in-frame clones and leaves some out. The repertoire consists of roughly 130,000 clones, with 88% occurring once and the leading ten covering 1.4% to 1.5%. Sequenced material: PBMCs. These receptors were obtained from a man aged 25 to 45 in good health and CMV-seronegative.

This chain links TRBV5-1 with TRBJ2-7, with 9 positions matching TRBD2. Trimming took 4 bases from V and 7 from J; bases not matched to a gene: 12. The CDR3 extends over 15 amino acids. The germline V gene encodes CDR1 SGHRS and CDR2 YFSETQ. In DNA form, the CDR3 reads TGCGCCAGCAGCACGAGCCCTAGCGGGGAGGTGGAGCAGTACTTC. It encodes CASSTSPSGEVEQYF.

This rearrangement joins TRBV9 to TRBJ2-2; 8 bases are shared with TRBD2. The CDR3 is made up of 15 amino acids. J was trimmed by 6 bases and V by 4 bases; bases with no gene match: 8. CDR1 and CDR2 from the germline V gene are SGDLS and YYNGEE. CDR3 DNA: TGTGCCAGCAGCACCTGGACTAGCCGTCCCGGGGAGCTGTTTTTT. Translating it yields CASSTWTSRPGELFF.

J is TRBJ2-7 and V is TRBV9; 11 bases are shared with TRBD1. The V gene end was trimmed by 3 bases and the J gene end by 1 base; junction bases not matched to a gene: 3. Germline CDR1 and CDR2: SGDLS and YYNGEE. The CDR3 totals 15 residues. The CDR3: CASSAWDRGSYEQYF. The CDR3 bases are TGTGCCAGCAGCGCCTGGGACAGGGGGTCCTACGAGCAGTACTTC.

This clone was found a few times. The V gene is TRBV7-9, the J gene TRBJ2-7; D is uncertain. This CDR3 spans 13 amino acids. Germline loops: CDR1 SEHNR, CDR2 FQNEAQ (reference sequence). V was trimmed by 6 bases and J by 3 bases, leaving 12 bases between them. The CDR3 DNA sequence: TGTGCCAGCAGTAAGCGAGTAGGCTACGAGCAGTACTTC. This sequence encodes CASSKRVGYEQYF.

This chain uses TRBV5-4 with TRBJ2-7; 10 bases match TRBD1. Trimming took 0 bases from V and 2 from J; bases not matched to a gene: 2. The CDR3 is 15 amino acids. Germline CDR1 SGHNT, CDR2 YYREEE (reference sequence). CDR3 residues: CASSLGQGAPYEQYF. CDR3 nucleotide sequence: TGTGCCAGCAGCTTGGGACAGGGGGCTCCCTACGAGCAGTACTTC.

V gene TRBV5-1 combines with J gene TRBJ2-1; 8 nucleotides match TRBD1. Trimming removed 4 bases from V and 4 bases from J; junction bases left unmatched: 4. Germline V gives CDR1 SGHRS, CDR2 YFSETQ. This CDR3 is 14 amino acids long. CDR3 loop: CASSPGTGYNEQFF. CDR3 in DNA: TGCGCCAGCAGCCCAGGGACAGGTTACAATGAGCAGTTCTTC. Full variable domain (missing parts from reference TRBV5-1 and TRBJ2-1): KAGVTQTPRYLIKTRGQQVTLSCSPISGHRSVSWYQQTPGQGLQFLFEYFSETQRNKGNFPGRFSGRQFSNSRSEMNVSTLELGDSALYLCASSPGTGYNEQFFGPGTRLTVL.

The chain recombines TRBV9 with TRBJ2-2; 8 bases match TRBD2. With 1 base clipped from V and 2 bases from J, the junction kept 7 bases outside the gene matches. The CDR3 loop spans 17 amino acids. Germline-derived CDR1 and CDR2 are SGDLS and YYNGEE. DNA of the CDR3: TGTGCCAGCAGCGTACTCGGTTGGACTAGCAACACCGGGGAGCTGTTTTTT. Translating gives CASSVLGWTSNTGELFF.

The chain recombines TRBV14 with TRBJ2-1; TRBD1 agrees at 7 bases. J gave up 4 bases and V 3 bases, and 6 bases lay outside the gene matches. This CDR3 is 15 amino acids long. Germline V lookup: CDR1 SGHDN, CDR2 FVKESK. The CDR3 protein is CASSQGDSFYNEQFF. The CDR3 DNA reads as TGTGCCAGCAGCCAGGGGGACAGCTTTTACAATGAGCAGTTCTTC.

The J gene is TRBJ2-1, the V gene TRBV4-3, with 13 bases aligning to TRBD2. Germline CDR1 is LGHNA and CDR2 is YSLEER. V trimming: 6 bases; J trimming: 4 bases; junction bases outside the gene matches: 6. The CDR3 length is 16 residues. DNA of the CDR3: TGCGCCAGCAGTCCCGGGACTAGCGGGGAATACAATGAGCAGTTCTTC. Translation gives CASSPGTSGEYNEQFF.

The chain uses TRBV19 and TRBJ1-4; D uncertain. Germline CDR1 and CDR2: LNHDA and SQIVND (reference sequence). With 3 bases removed from V and 7 bases from J, the gap between germline ends came to 12 bases. This CDR3 has 14 amino acids. CDR3 amino acids: CASSMAGWAEKLFF. The CDR3 nucleotides are TGTGCCAGTAGTATGGCCGGATGGGCTGAAAAACTGTTTTTT. Based on the CDR3 plus reference TRBV19 and TRBJ1-4, the full variable domain is DGGITQSPKYLFRKEGQNVTLSCEQNLNHDAMYWYRQDPGQGLRLIYYSQIVNDFQKGDIAEGYSVSREKKESFPLTVTSAQKNPTAFYLCASSMAGWAEKLFFGSGTQLSVL.

The genes are TRBV19 and TRBJ2-1; D gene uncertain. The CDR3 length is 17 residues. In germline, CDR1 is LNHDA, CDR2 SQIVND (reference sequence). The V end was cut by 4 bases, the J end by 0 bases, with 16 bases between. The CDR3 DNA follows: TGTGCCAGTAGTACCGACTCACGAACGTTCTCCTACAATGAGCAGTTCTTC. Protein product: CASSTDSRTFSYNEQFF. Full variable domain (missing parts from reference TRBV19 and TRBJ2-1): DGGITQSPKYLFRKEGQNVTLSCEQNLNHDAMYWYRQDPGQGLRLIYYSQIVNDFQKGDIAEGYSVSREKKESFPLTVTSAQKNPTAFYLCASSTDSRTFSYNEQFFGPGTRLTVL.

This chain uses TRBV9 with TRBJ1-6, with D possibly matching TRBD1 (6 bases). Per germline, CDR1 SGDLS and CDR2 YYNGEE. The CDR3 runs to 16 residues. V was shortened by 3 bases and J by 7 bases, with 17 bases between the two germline ends. The CDR3 sequence: CASSAQQGPGNSPLHF. The DNA for the CDR3 is TGTGCCAGCAGCGCCCAACAGGGCCCGGGAAATTCACCCCTCCACTTT. The variable domain in full, with the rest retrieved from reference TRBV9 and TRBJ1-6, is DSGVTQTPKHLITATGQRVTLRCSPRSGDLSVYWYQQSLDQGLQFLIQYYNGEERAKGNILERFSAQQFPDLHSELNLSSLELGDSALYFCASSAQQGPGNSPLHFGNGTRLTVT.

The rearrangement uses TRBV9 and TRBJ2-7; the D gene is possibly TRBD1 (5 bases). The ends were cut back, 6 bases at V and 1 base at J, with 17 bases in the middle. Germline values: CDR1 SGDLS, CDR2 YYNGEE. The CDR3 has 15 amino acids. The CDR3 coding sequence is TGTGCCAGCACACCGACACAAGGGGATTCCTACGAGCAGTACTTC. Its translation: CASTPTQGDSYEQYF.

The gene calls are TRBV9 and TRBJ2-7, with 7 bases that match TRBD2. Trimming cost V 3 bases and J 6 bases; bases outside gene matches: 12. CDR1 SGDLS and CDR2 YYNGEE come from the germline V gene. The CDR3 is made up of 15 amino acids. CDR3 coding DNA: TGTGCCAGCAGCGGGTTAGGGAGGGGAGCACGCGAGCAGTACTTC. Its translation: CASSGLGRGAREQYF.

The genes are TRBV7-9 and TRBJ1-2; D unclear. V lost 4 bases and J 2 bases, leaving 11 bases between the germline ends. The germline gives CDR1 SEHNR, CDR2 FQNEAQ (reference sequence). The CDR3 extends over 14 amino acids. DNA for the CDR3: TGTGCCAGCAGCTGGGCCACTCTAAACTATGGCTACACCTTC. Translated: CASSWATLNYGYTF.

The V and J genes are TRBV6-5 and TRBJ1-1; perhaps TRBD1 as D (6 bases). This CDR3 is built from 14 residues. Germline lookup yields CDR1 MNHEY and CDR2 SVGAGI. With 6 bases removed from V and 5 bases from J, the gap between germline ends came to 16 bases. The CDR3 coding sequence is TGTGCCAGCAGCCAACAGGGTCTTCGTACTGAAGCTTTCTTT. As protein: CASSQQGLRTEAFF.

This clone was seen a few times. The gene calls are TRBV9 and TRBJ2-7; D perhaps matches TRBD1 (6 bases). CDR1 and CDR2 (germline): SGDLS, YYNGEE. V was clipped by 0 bases and J by 2 bases, with 15 bases between them. The CDR3 sequence is 16 residues long. As DNA, the CDR3 is TGTGCCAGCAGCGTAGCTCCATCAGGGGCCCCCTACGAGCAGTACTTC. Translating gives CASSVAPSGAPYEQYF.

This clone was counted only a few times. V is TRBV9 and J is TRBJ1-3; D is unresolved. Germline V gives CDR1 SGDLS, CDR2 YYNGEE. The CDR3 consists of 14 residues. V dropped 5 bases and J dropped 2 bases, with 11 bases sitting between them. The CDR3 DNA sequence: TGTGCCAGCAGTCTCGGAGGGACTGGAAACACCATATATTTT. Residues: CASSLGGTGNTIYF.